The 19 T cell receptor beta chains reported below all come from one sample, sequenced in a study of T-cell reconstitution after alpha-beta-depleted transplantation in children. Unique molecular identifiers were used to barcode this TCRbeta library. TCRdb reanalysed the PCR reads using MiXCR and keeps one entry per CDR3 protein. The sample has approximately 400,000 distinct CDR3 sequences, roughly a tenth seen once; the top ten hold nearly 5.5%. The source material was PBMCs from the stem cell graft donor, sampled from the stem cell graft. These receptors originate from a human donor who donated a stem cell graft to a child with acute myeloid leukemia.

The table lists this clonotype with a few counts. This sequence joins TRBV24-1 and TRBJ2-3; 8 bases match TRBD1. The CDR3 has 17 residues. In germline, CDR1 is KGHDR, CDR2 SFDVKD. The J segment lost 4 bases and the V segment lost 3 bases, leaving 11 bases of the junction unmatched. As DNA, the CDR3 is TGTGCCACCAGTGATGCCGGGACAGGCCCCACTCCAGATACGCAGTATTTT. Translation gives CATSDAGTGPTPDTQYF.

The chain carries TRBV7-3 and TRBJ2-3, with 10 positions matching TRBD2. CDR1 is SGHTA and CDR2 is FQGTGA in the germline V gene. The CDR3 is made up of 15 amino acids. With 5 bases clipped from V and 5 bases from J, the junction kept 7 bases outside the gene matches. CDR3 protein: CASSTLAGDVDTQYF. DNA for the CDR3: TGTGCCAGCAGCACCCTAGCGGGAGACGTAGATACGCAGTATTTT.

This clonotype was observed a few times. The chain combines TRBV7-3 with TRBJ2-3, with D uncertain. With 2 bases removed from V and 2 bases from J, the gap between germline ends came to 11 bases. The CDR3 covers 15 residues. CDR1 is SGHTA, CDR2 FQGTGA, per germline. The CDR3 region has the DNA TGTGCCAGCAGCTTAGGGTCGCTACTCACAGATACGCAGTATTTT. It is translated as CASSLGSLLTDTQYF.

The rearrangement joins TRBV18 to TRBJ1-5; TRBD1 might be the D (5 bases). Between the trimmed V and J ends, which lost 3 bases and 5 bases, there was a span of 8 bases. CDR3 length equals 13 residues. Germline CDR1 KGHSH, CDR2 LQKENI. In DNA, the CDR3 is TGTGCCAGCTCACCGCAGACAGATCAGCCCCAGCATTTT. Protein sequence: CASSPQTDQPQHF.

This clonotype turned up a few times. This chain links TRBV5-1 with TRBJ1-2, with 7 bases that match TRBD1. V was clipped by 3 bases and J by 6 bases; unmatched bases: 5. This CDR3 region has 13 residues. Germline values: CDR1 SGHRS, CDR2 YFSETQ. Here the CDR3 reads CASSSTGVNGYTF. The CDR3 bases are TGCGCCAGCAGCTCAACAGGGGTGAATGGCTACACCTTC. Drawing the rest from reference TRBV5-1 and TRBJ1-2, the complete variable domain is KAGVTQTPRYLIKTRGQQVTLSCSPISGHRSVSWYQQTPGQGLQFLFEYFSETQRNKGNFPGRFSGRQFSNSRSEMNVSTLELGDSALYLCASSSTGVNGYTFGSGTRLTVV.

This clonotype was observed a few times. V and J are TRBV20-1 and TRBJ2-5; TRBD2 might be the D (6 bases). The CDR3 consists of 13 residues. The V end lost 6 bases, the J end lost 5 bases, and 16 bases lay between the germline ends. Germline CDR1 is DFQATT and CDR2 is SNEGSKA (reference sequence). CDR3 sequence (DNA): TGCAGTGCCGGCTCGGGGGTAAAGGAGACCCAGTACTTC. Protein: CSAGSGVKETQYF.

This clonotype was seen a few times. CDR3 coding DNA: TGTGCCAGCAGCGGGGGATGGAGGGAGGGAGGCCCCCGTCAGTACTTC. Its translation: CASSGGWREGGPRQYF. The V gene is TRBV7-9, the J gene TRBJ2-7, with 7 positions matching TRBD2. This CDR3 spans 16 amino acids. CDR1 and CDR2 (germline): SEHNR, FQNEAQ (reference sequence). V trimming: 5 bases; J trimming: 10 bases; junction bases outside the gene matches: 20.

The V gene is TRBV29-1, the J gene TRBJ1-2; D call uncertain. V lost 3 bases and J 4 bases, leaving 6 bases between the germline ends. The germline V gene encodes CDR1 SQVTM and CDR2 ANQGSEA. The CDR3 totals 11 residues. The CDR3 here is CSVEVGYGYTF. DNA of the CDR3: TGCAGCGTTGAGGTCGGCTATGGCTACACCTTC.

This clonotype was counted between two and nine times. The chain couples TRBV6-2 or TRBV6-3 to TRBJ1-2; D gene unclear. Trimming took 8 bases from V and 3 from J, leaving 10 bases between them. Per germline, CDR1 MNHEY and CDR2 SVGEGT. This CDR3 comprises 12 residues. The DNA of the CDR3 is TGTGCCAGCTCCTTCCAGGACTATGGCTACACCTTC. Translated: CASSFQDYGYTF.

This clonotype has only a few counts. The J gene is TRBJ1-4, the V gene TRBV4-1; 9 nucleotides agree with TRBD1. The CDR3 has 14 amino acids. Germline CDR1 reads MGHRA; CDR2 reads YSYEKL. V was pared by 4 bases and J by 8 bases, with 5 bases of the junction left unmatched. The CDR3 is CASSRPGQGEKLFF. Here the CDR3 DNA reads TGCGCCAGCAGCCGGCCGGGACAGGGAGAAAAACTGTTTTTT.

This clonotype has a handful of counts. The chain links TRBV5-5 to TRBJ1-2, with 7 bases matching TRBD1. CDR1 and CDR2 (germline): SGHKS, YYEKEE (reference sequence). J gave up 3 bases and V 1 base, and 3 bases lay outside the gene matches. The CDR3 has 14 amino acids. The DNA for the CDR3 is TGTGCCAGCAGCTTGACCCAGGGGGACTATGGCTACACCTTC. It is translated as CASSLTQGDYGYTF.

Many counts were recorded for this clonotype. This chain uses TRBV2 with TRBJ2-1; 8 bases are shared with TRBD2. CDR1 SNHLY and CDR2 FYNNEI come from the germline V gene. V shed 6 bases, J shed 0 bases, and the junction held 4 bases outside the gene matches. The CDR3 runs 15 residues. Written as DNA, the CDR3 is TGTGCCAGCAGCCCACTAGCGGTCTCCTACAATGAGCAGTTCTTC. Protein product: CASSPLAVSYNEQFF.

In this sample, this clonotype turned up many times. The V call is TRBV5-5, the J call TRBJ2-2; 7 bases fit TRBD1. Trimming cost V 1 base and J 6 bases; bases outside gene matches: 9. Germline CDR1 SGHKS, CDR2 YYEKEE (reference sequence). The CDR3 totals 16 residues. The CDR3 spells CASSLLLQGPPGELFF. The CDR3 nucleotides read TGTGCCAGCAGCTTGCTTTTACAGGGGCCACCCGGGGAGCTGTTTTTT. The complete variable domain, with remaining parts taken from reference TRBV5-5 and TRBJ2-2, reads DAGVTQSPTHLIKTRGQQVTLRCSPISGHKSVSWYQQVLGQGPQFIFQYYEKEERGRGNFPDRFSARQFPNYSSELNVNALLLGDSALYLCASSLLLQGPPGELFFGEGSRLTVL.

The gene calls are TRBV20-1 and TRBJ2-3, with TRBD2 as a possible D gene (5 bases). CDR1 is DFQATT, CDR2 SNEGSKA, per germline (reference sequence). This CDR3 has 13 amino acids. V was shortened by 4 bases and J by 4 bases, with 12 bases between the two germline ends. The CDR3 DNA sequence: TGCAGTGCTACAACCGGGGTCCCAGATACGCAGTATTTT. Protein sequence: CSATTGVPDTQYF.

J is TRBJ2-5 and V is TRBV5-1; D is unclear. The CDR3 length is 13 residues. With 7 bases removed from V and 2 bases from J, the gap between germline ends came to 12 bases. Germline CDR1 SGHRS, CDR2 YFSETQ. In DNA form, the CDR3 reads TGCGCCAGCCAAAGCCAACTTCAAGAGACCCAGTACTTC. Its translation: CASQSQLQETQYF.

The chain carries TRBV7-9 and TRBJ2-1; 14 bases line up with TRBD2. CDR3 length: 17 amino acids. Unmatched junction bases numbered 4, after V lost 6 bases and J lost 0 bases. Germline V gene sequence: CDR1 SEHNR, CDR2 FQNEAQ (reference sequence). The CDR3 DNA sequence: TGTGCCAGCAGGACTAGCGGGGGGGGAAGCTCCTACAATGAGCAGTTCTTC. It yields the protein CASRTSGGGSSYNEQFF. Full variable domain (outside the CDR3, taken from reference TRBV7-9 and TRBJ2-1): DTGVSQNPRHKITKRGQNVTFRCDPISEHNRLYWYRQTLGQGPEFLTYFQNEAQLEKSRLLSDRFSAERPKGSFSTLEIQRTEQGDSAMYLCASRTSGGGSSYNEQFFGPGTRLTVL.

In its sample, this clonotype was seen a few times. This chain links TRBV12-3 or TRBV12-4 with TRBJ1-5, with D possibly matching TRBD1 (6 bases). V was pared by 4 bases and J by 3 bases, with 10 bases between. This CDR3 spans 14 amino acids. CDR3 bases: TGTGCCAGCAGTTGGACAGTCGTCAATCAGCCCCAGCATTTT. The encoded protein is CASSWTVVNQPQHF.

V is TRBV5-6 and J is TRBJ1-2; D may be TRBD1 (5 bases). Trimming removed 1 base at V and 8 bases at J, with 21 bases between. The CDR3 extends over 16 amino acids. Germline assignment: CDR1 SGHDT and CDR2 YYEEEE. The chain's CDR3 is CASSLWGTERQKGYTF. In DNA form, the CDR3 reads TGTGCCAGCAGCTTGTGGGGGACGGAACGTCAGAAAGGCTACACCTTC.

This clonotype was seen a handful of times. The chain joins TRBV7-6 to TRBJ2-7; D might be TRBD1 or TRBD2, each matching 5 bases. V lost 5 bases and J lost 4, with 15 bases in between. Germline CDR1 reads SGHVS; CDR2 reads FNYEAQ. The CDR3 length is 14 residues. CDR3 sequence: CASSPQDGAYEQYF. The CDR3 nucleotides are TGTGCCAGCAGCCCCCAGGACGGGGCGTACGAGCAGTACTTC.